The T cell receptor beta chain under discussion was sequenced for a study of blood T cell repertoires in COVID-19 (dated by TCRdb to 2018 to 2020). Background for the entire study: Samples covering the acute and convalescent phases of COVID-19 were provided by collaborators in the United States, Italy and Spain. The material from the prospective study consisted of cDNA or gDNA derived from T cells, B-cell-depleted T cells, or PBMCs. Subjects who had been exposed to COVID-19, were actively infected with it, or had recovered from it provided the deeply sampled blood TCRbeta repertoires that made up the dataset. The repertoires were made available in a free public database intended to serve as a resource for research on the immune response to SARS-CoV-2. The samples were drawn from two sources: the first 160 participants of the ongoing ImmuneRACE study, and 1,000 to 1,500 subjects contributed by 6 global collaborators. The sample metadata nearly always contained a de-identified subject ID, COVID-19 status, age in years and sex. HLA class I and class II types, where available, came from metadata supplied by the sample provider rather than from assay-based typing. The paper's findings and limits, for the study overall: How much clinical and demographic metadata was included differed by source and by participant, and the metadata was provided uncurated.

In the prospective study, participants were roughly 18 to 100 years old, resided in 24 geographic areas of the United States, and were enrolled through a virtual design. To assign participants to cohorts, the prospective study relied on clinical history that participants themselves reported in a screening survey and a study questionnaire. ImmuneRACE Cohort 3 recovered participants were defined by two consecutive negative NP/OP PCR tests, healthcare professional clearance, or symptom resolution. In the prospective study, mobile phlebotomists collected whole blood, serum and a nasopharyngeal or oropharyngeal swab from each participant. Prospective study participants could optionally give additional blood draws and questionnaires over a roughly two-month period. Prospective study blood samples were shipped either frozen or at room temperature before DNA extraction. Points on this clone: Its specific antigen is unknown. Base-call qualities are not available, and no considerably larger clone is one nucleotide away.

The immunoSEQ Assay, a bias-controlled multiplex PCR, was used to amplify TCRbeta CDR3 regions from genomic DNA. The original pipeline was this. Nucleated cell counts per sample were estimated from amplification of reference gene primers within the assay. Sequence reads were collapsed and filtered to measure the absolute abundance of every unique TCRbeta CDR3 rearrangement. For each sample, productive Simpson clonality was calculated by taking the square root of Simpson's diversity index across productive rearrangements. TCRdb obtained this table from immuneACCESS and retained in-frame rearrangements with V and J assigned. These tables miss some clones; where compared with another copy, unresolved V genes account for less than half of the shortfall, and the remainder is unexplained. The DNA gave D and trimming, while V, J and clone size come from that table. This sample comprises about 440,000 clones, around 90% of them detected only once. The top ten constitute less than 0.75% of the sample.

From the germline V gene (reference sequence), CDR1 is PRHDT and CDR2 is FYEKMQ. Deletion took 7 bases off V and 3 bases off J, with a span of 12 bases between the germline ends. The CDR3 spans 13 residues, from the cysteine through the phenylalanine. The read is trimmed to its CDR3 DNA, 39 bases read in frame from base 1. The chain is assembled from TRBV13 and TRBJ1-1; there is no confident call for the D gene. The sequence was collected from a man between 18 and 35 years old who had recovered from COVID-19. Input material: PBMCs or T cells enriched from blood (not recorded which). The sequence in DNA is TGTGCCAGCATCCCGTCCCTTGACACTGAAGCTTTCTTT. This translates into CASIPSLDTEAFF.